The 22 T cell receptor beta chains below come from one sample, sequenced in a study of CD8 T cells in ankylosing spondylitis. Antigen specificity for these receptors is unknown. Whole-study findings and limits: The study identified a TCR beta motif of roughly eight highly homologous variants that appeared characteristic of ankylosing spondylitis blood.

TCRdb reprocessed the 5' RACE reads with MiXCR, giving one entry per CDR3 protein. The sample has under 850,000 distinct CDR3 sequences, around 20% seen once. The source material was blood, either unsorted or a sorted T cell fraction (not recorded which). The source is a male donor with ankylosing spondylitis.

The genes are TRBV7-2 and TRBJ2-3; the match to TRBD2 covers 12 bases. Trimming at V came to 1 base and at J to 7 bases, leaving 6 bases not matched to a gene. Germline CDR1 reads SGHTA; CDR2 reads FQGNSA. CDR3 size: 16 residues. The CDR3 region has the DNA TGTGCCAGCAGCTTAGTCCTAGCGGGAGGGCCAAATACGCAGTATTTT. Its translation: CASSLVLAGGPNTQYF.

This clonotype was recorded a few times. The chain has TRBV29-1 and TRBJ1-2; D ambiguous. CDR1 is SQVTM, CDR2 ANQGSEA, per germline. CDR3 length: 12 residues. The V end was cut by 2 bases, the J end by 4 bases, with 8 bases between. In DNA, the CDR3 is TGCAGCGTTGAAACCACCGCCTATGGCTACACCTTC. Its protein is CSVETTAYGYTF.

The sample holds a few counts of this clonotype. This sequence joins TRBV7-9 and TRBJ1-3, with unresolved D. This CDR3 has 15 amino acids. V was pared by 7 bases and J by 1 base, with 14 bases between. Germline CDR1 reads SEHNR; CDR2 reads FQNEAQ (reference sequence). CDR3 DNA: TGTGCCAGCACCCAAACAGCGAATTCTGGAAACACCATATATTTT. Its protein product is CASTQTANSGNTIYF.

The chain couples TRBV27 to TRBJ1-5, with unresolved D. V lost 5 bases and J lost 5, with 13 bases in between. The germline CDR1 and CDR2 sequences are MNHEY and SMNVEV (reference sequence). The CDR3 runs 14 residues. The CDR3 loop reads CASSPREAYQPQHF. CDR3 bases: TGTGCCAGCAGTCCCCGGGAGGCCTATCAGCCCCAGCATTTT.

This clonotype was picked up a small number of times. The chain links TRBV28 to TRBJ1-5; 9 nucleotides agree with TRBD1. V shed 5 bases and J 7 bases; nucleotides not matched to a gene: 9. Germline loops: CDR1 MDHEN, CDR2 SYDVKM. CDR3 size: 15 residues. CDR3 nucleotides: TGTGCCAGCAGTCCCGGACAGGGGTTCATCCAGCCCCAGCATTTT. Translating it yields CASSPGQGFIQPQHF.

The chain combines TRBV5-1 with TRBJ2-1, with D possibly being TRBD1 or TRBD2 (5 bases each). The V end was cut by 4 bases, the J end by 12 bases, with 17 bases between. The germline V gene encodes CDR1 SGHRS and CDR2 YFSETQ. This CDR3 has 13 residues. CDR3 in amino acids: CASSLNRGRGQFF. The CDR3 bases are TGCGCCAGCAGCCTCAACCGGGGCCGGGGGCAGTTCTTC.

This clonotype was observed a few times. V gene TRBV7-2 combines with J gene TRBJ2-2; no clear D. Germline V gene sequence: CDR1 SGHTA, CDR2 FQGNSA. V lost 5 bases and J lost 5, with 9 bases in between. This CDR3 is built from 13 residues. For the CDR3, the DNA is TGTGCCAGCAGCCGTCAGACGACCGGGGAGCTGTTTTTT. Translated: CASSRQTTGELFF.

J is TRBJ2-1 and V is TRBV5-1, with D possibly being TRBD1 (5 bases). The CDR3 length is 15 residues. V was cut by 3 bases and J by 6 bases, with 16 bases left in between. The germline V gene encodes CDR1 SGHRS and CDR2 YFSETQ. The CDR3 is CASSSDTSGGNEQFF. DNA for the CDR3: TGCGCCAGCAGCTCGGACACTTCAGGTGGCAATGAGCAGTTCTTC.

This clonotype was detected only a few times. The chain employs TRBV7-2 and TRBJ1-5; possible D gene TRBD1, 6 bases. CDR1 and CDR2 from the germline V gene are SGHTA and FQGNSA. This CDR3 has 14 residues. Trimming stripped 5 bases from V and 2 bases from J, with 10 bases between. In nucleotides, the CDR3 is TGTGCCAGCAGCCACGCAGGGGGCAATCAGCCCCAGCATTTT. This gives the protein CASSHAGGNQPQHF.

The chain is built from TRBV29-1 and TRBJ2-3; a possible D gene is TRBD2 (5 bases). This CDR3 comprises 13 residues. Trimming took 3 bases from V and 4 from J, leaving 11 bases between them. Germline CDR1 reads SQVTM; CDR2 reads ANQGSEA. CDR3 amino acids: CSVDSGVADTQYF. For the CDR3, the DNA is TGCAGCGTTGACTCCGGGGTGGCAGATACGCAGTATTTT.

The rearrangement joins TRBV20-1 to TRBJ1-1; tentative D call: TRBD1 (5 bases). Per germline, CDR1 DFQATT and CDR2 SNEGSKA (reference sequence). V was cut by 6 bases and J by 0 bases, with 17 bases left in between. The CDR3 is 15 residues long. For the CDR3, the DNA is TGCAGTGCCACAAGGGGCTCCAATTTGAACACTGAAGCTTTCTTT. It encodes CSATRGSNLNTEAFF.

This clonotype was found many times. V is TRBV4-2 and J is TRBJ2-7, with unresolved D. The ends were cut back, 0 bases at V and 3 bases at J, with 6 bases in the middle. Germline values: CDR1 LGHNA, CDR2 YNFKEQ. There are 13 residues in the CDR3. This chain's CDR3 is CASSQELGYEQYF. Here the CDR3 DNA reads TGTGCCAGCAGCCAAGAACTGGGCTACGAGCAGTACTTC.

This clonotype showed up just a few times. The chain employs TRBV3-1 and TRBJ2-2; no definite D call. Between the trimmed V and J ends, which lost 2 bases and 3 bases, there was a span of 10 bases. Germline V gene lookup returns CDR1 LGHDT and CDR2 YNNKEL (reference sequence). This CDR3 spans 15 amino acids. In nucleotides, the CDR3 is TGTGCCAGCAGCCAATCCGAGGCCTACACCGGGGAGCTGTTTTTT. Translated, it gives CASSQSEAYTGELFF.

This clonotype was counted many times. The chain recombines TRBV27 with TRBJ2-2; D is unresolved. Germline CDR1 MNHEY, CDR2 SMNVEV (reference sequence). CDR3 size: 14 residues. V was shortened by 3 bases and J by 3 bases, with 8 bases between the two germline ends. CDR3 protein: CASSFSTDTGELFF. CDR3 nucleotide sequence: TGTGCCAGCAGTTTCTCTACAGACACCGGGGAGCTGTTTTTT.

The table lists this clonotype with a few counts. The CDR3 DNA reads as TGTGCCAGCAGTGTGGAAAAGTCGATGGATCAGCCCCAGCATTTT. Translating it yields CASSVEKSMDQPQHF. This rearrangement joins TRBV25-1 to TRBJ1-5; D unresolved. With 4 bases removed from V and 5 bases from J, the gap between germline ends came to 15 bases. Germline V CDR1 and CDR2: MGHDK, SYGVNS. The CDR3 has 15 residues.

This sequence joins TRBV6-2 or TRBV6-3 and TRBJ1-1; tentatively, D is TRBD1 (6 bases). CDR1 is MNHEY and CDR2 is SVGEGT in the germline V gene. V lost 2 bases, J lost 6 bases, and 13 bases lay in between. The CDR3 length is 14 residues. The CDR3 loop is CASSYRTVNSEAFF. Written as DNA, the CDR3 is TGTGCCAGCAGTTACCGGACAGTAAACTCTGAAGCTTTCTTT.

The chain is built from TRBV19 and TRBJ2-7, with a tentative D call TRBD2 (5 bases). CDR3 length: 12 residues. Trimming removed 6 bases at V and 6 bases at J, with 12 bases between. Germline lookup yields CDR1 LNHDA and CDR2 SQIVND (reference sequence). CDR3 loop: CASSGNGIEQYF. In nucleotides, the CDR3 is TGTGCCAGTAGCGGGAACGGAATCGAGCAGTACTTC.

This clonotype was seen ten or more times. J is TRBJ2-2 and V is TRBV24-1, with 10 bases lining up with TRBD1. The ends lost 5 bases at V and 5 bases at J; junction bases unmatched: 1. The CDR3 is 14 residues long. Germline V gene lookup returns CDR1 KGHDR and CDR2 SFDVKD. Written as DNA, the CDR3 is TGTGCCACCAGTGGGACAGGGGGGACCGGGGAGCTGTTTTTT. Translated, it gives CATSGTGGTGELFF.

This clonotype was observed a few times. The V call is TRBV5-6, the J call TRBJ1-2, with D uncertain. This CDR3 is 14 amino acids long. In germline, CDR1 is SGHDT, CDR2 YYEEEE. V lost 0 bases and J lost 10, with 16 bases in between. The CDR3: CASSLEWAASYYTF. In nucleotides, the CDR3 is TGTGCCAGCAGCTTGGAGTGGGCGGCCTCCTACTACACCTTC.

The table lists this clonotype with a few counts. The chain uses TRBV28 and TRBJ1-4, with 7 positions matching TRBD1. The CDR3 totals 15 residues. CDR1 and CDR2 (germline): MDHEN, SYDVKM. The junction had 12 bases not matched to a gene; V was cut back by 4 bases and J by 10 bases. Here the CDR3 reads CASSSGGAGGPKLFF. CDR3 nucleotides: TGTGCCAGCAGTTCCGGGGGAGCAGGGGGGCCAAAACTGTTTTTT.

Concerning this clonotype: Compared with germline, one end of the junction differs, possibly owing to a read error. The genes are TRBV30 and TRBJ2-3, with D perhaps TRBD1 (5 bases). Per the germline V gene, CDR1 is GTSNPN and CDR2 is SVGIG (reference sequence). The CDR3 totals 12 residues. For the CDR3, the DNA is TGTGCCTGGAGTCCCCTCACAGGTACGCAGTATTTT. It codes for CAWSPLTGTQYF.

The rearrangement joins TRBV30 to TRBJ2-5; unclear D gene. CDR3 size: 13 residues. Between the trimmed V and J ends, which lost 0 bases and 5 bases, there was a span of 10 bases. Germline V lookup: CDR1 GTSNPN, CDR2 SVGIG (reference sequence). The CDR3 protein is CAWSVKNGETQYF. DNA of the CDR3: TGTGCCTGGAGTGTCAAGAATGGGGAGACCCAGTACTTC.